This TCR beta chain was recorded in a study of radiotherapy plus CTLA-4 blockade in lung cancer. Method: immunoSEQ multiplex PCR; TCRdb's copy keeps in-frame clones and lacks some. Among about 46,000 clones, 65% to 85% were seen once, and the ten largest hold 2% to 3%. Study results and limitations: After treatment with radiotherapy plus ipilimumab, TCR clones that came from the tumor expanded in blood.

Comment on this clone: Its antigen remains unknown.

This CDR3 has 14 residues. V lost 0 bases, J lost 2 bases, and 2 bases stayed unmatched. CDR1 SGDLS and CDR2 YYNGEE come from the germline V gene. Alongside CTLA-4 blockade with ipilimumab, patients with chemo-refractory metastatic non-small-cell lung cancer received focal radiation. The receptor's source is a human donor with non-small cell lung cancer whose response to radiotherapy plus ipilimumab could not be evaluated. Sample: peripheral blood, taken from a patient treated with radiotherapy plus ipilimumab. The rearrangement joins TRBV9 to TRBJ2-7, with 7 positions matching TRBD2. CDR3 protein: CASSVGEGTYEQYF. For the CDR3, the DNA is TGTGCCAGCAGCGTAGGGGAGGGGACCTACGAGCAGTACTTC.